This T cell receptor beta chain was profiled in a study of blood T cell repertoires in COVID-19. In the study overall: Donors in the United States, Italy and Spain gave samples during acute or convalescent COVID-19.

How the authors handled the data: Estimates of nucleated cell counts were drawn from the amplification of reference gene primers. Produced via immunoSEQ multiplex PCR; TCRdb's table is partial and in-frame only. V, J and clone size derive from that table, while D and trimming were established from the DNA sequence. The table includes around 94,000 clones, approximately 85% detected once. This TCR came from a man aged 35-49 years with active or convalescent COVID-19. The sequenced sample was peripheral blood.

In nucleotides, the CDR3 is TGTGCCCGAGAGGGGACAGGGTCACACCAAGCTTTCTTT. Protein sequence: CAREGTGSHQAFF. V and J are TRBV30 and TRBJ1-1, with TRBD1 identical over 9 bases. The ends lost 8 bases at V and 9 bases at J; junction bases unmatched: 13. The germline V gene encodes CDR1 GTSNPN and CDR2 SVGIG (reference sequence). The CDR3 runs to 13 residues.